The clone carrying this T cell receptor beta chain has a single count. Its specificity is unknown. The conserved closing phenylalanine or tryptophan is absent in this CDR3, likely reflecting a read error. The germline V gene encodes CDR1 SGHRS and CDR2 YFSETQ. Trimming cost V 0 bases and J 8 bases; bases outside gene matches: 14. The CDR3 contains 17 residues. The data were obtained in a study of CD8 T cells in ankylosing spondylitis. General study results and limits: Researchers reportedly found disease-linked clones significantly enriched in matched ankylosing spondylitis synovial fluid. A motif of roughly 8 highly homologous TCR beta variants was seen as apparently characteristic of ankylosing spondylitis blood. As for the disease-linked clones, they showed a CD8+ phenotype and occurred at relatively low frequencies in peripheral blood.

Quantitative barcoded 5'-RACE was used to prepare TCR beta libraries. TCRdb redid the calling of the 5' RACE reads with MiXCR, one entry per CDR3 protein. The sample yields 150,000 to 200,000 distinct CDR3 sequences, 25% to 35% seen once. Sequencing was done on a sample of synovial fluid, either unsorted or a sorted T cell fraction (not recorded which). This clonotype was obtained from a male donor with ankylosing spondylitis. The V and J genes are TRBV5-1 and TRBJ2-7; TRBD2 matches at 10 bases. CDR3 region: CASSLVPSGGPPWKQYL. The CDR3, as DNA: TGCGCCAGCAGCTTGGTACCTAGCGGGGGCCCGCCGTGGAAGCAGTACCTC.